The 5 T cell receptor beta chains reported below all come from one sample, sequenced in a study of T cell responses to AZD1222 COVID-19 vaccine. The protocol was immunoSEQ multiplex PCR, while the TCRdb copy is restricted to in-frame clones and leaves out a portion. The sample contains 150,000 to 200,000 clones, about 91% of which appear only once. The specimen comprised peripheral blood, sampled 28 days after the second AZD1222 dose. Every receptor here comes from an adult who received the AZD1222 COVID-19 vaccine.

The CDR3 protein is CASSQAPAGKGIATNEKLFF. CDR3 nucleotides: TGCGCCAGCAGCCAAGCGCCGGCGGGAAAAGGGATTGCAACTAATGAAAAACTGTTTTTT. The chain carries TRBV4-1 and TRBJ1-4; D gene unclear. Per germline, CDR1 MGHRA and CDR2 YSYEKL. Between the trimmed V and J ends, which lost 1 base and 0 bases, there was a span of 21 bases. CDR3 length equals 20 residues.

The V and J genes are TRBV11-2 and TRBJ2-2; TRBD1 matches 8 bases. V trimming: 4 bases; J trimming: 6 bases; junction bases outside the gene matches: 4. CDR1 SGHAT and CDR2 FQNNGV come from the germline V gene. The CDR3 runs 14 residues. CDR3 in DNA: TGTGCCAGCAGCTATGGACAGGGAGCCGGGGAGCTGTTTTTT. Translating gives CASSYGQGAGELFF.

The chain recombines TRBV7-9 with TRBJ1-3; D gene uncertain. V lost 5 bases and J lost 4, with 9 bases in between. In germline, CDR1 is SEHNR, CDR2 FQNEAQ (reference sequence). This CDR3 spans 13 amino acids. CDR3 sequence reads: CASSLRRGNTIYF. The CDR3 DNA is TGTGCCAGCAGCCTAAGGAGGGGAAACACCATATATTTT.

CDR3 in amino acids: CASSPPTGPNYGYTF. The CDR3 region has the DNA TGCGCCAGCAGCCCGCCGACAGGCCCTAACTATGGCTACACCTTC. This chain joins TRBV5-1 and TRBJ1-2, with a possible D match to TRBD1 (6 bases). The V and J ends lost 4 bases and 0 bases respectively, with 13 bases between them. The CDR3 totals 15 residues. Germline V lookup: CDR1 SGHRS, CDR2 YFSETQ.

J is TRBJ2-1 and V is TRBV3-1 (or the pseudogene TRBV3-2); 12 bases align to TRBD2. Germline V gene data show CDR1 as LGHDT and CDR2 as YNNKEL (reference sequence). Germline trimming cut 0 bases from V and 3 bases from J; bases unmatched to any gene: 6. The CDR3 length is 18 residues. The CDR3 nucleotides are TGTGCCAGCAGCCAAGACCGGGGACTAGCGGGTTTCTACAATGAGCAGTTCTTC. Amino acid sequence: CASSQDRGLAGFYNEQFF.